This TCR beta chain was documented in a study of CD8+CD57+ T cells in acquired aplastic anemia. At the level of the study: An average of about 3.2 ug of DNA was obtained from sorted CD4+ and CD8+ cells.

Study-level findings and limits: Patients and controls shared just under 30 CD8+ CDR3 sequences, highly expressed in patients. Levels of CD8+ Simpson's diversity were not significantly distinct in patients versus controls.

V lost 3 bases and J lost 1; bases outside the gene matches: 14. The CDR3 runs 17 residues. Per the germline V gene, CDR1 is DFQATT and CDR2 is SNEGSKA (reference sequence). CDR3 and TCR beta VDJ profiling relied on a genomic DNA template. MiXCR was run by TCRdb on the reads, yielding one entry per CDR3 protein. The table has about 200,000 distinct CDR3 sequences, 34% seen once. This clonotype turned up a few times. Its antigen remains unknown. What was sequenced was sorted CD4+, CD8+, or CD8+CD57+ T cells (not recorded which) from PBMCs. The genes are TRBV20-1 and TRBJ1-1; 7 bases align to TRBD1. The sequence came from a human donor in good health, serving as a control. CDR3: CSASLAGGRAGNTEAFF. The CDR3 DNA reads as TGCAGTGCTAGTTTGGCAGGGGGGCGGGCAGGGAACACTGAAGCTTTCTTT.